One sample yielded the 31 T cell receptor beta chains listed below, sequenced in a study of T cells expressing NK-cell markers. TCRdb re-called the 5' RACE reads, yielding one record per CDR3 amino acid sequence without DNA. In all, the sample yields about 460,000 distinct CDR3 sequences. Sequencing was carried out using blood T cells: a sorted CD56 or NKG2C T cell subset, CD4+ or CD8+ T cells, or bulk PBMC T cells (not recorded which). Receptors originate from a woman aged 45-59 years in good health.

The chain couples TRBV12-5 to TRBJ2-7. Per the germline V gene, CDR1 is LGHNT and CDR2 is FRNRAP. The CDR3 has 16 amino acids. The chain's CDR3 is CASGLVRFGVNYEQYF.

The genes are TRBV11-3 and TRBJ2-3; TCRdb calls TRBD1, which cannot be checked without DNA. CDR3 length equals 17 residues. Germline lookup yields CDR1 SGHNT and CDR2 YENEEA. The CDR3: CASSTSRGRGETDTQYF.

This chain links TRBV14 with TRBJ1-4. CDR3 size: 15 residues. Germline CDR1 is SGHDN and CDR2 is FVKESK. The chain's CDR3 is CASSRPGGASEKLFF.

The chain uses TRBV29-1 and TRBJ2-5; the TCRdb D gene call, TRBD1, has no DNA to confirm it. This CDR3 comprises 15 residues. Germline V gene data show CDR1 as SQVTM and CDR2 as ANQGSEA. CDR3: CSVEGVGQGRETQYF.

The chain is built from TRBV5-1 and TRBJ2-1; TCRdb names TRBD2, which stays unverified in the absence of DNA. This CDR3 spans 16 amino acids. Germline CDR1 and CDR2: SGHRS and YFSETQ. The CDR3 spells CASAGLAGEAYNEQFF.

This chain uses TRBV11-2 with TRBJ2-1. Germline-derived CDR1 and CDR2 are SGHAT and FQNNGV. The CDR3 covers 14 residues. The CDR3 reads CASSFSGQVNEQFF.

The genes are TRBV20-1 and TRBJ2-7. The CDR3 sequence is 14 residues long. CDR1 and CDR2 (germline): DFQATT, SNEGSKA (reference sequence). CDR3 protein: CSARAGGRPYEQYF.

The chain combines TRBV4-2 with TRBJ2-1; TCRdb indicates TRBD2, and absent DNA this call remains unverified. The CDR3 covers 16 residues. Per the germline V gene, CDR1 is LGHNA and CDR2 is YNFKEQ. The CDR3 protein is CASSQELAGGGNEQFF.

V gene TRBV7-9 combines with J gene TRBJ1-2; TCRdb picks TRBD1, but there is no DNA to check that call. In germline, CDR1 is SEHNR, CDR2 FQNEAQ (reference sequence). The CDR3 totals 14 residues. The CDR3 loop is CASSYNGQGYGYTF.

The chain combines TRBV6-5 with TRBJ2-1; TCRdb names TRBD2, which stays unverified in the absence of DNA. CDR1 and CDR2 (germline): MNHEY, SVGAGI. The CDR3 is made up of 16 amino acids. CDR3 sequence reads: CASSYSGTSGLNEQFF.

V gene TRBV9 combines with J gene TRBJ2-2; absent DNA, TCRdb's TRBD2 call cannot be checked. The CDR3 extends over 16 amino acids. From germline, CDR1 is SGDLS and CDR2 YYNGEE. CDR3 protein: CASSPLAGPNTGELFF.

The V gene is TRBV20-1, the J gene TRBJ2-3; TCRdb reports TRBD2, a call that lacks DNA to check it against. This CDR3 spans 18 amino acids. Germline CDR1 and CDR2: DFQATT and SNEGSKA (reference sequence). The CDR3 sequence: CSARARYTGTRISDTQYF.

The chain uses TRBV7-9 and TRBJ2-5; TCRdb proposes TRBD2, but this gene call is untestable without DNA. This CDR3 has 16 residues. CDR1 and CDR2 (germline): SEHNR, FQNEAQ (reference sequence). The CDR3 region is CASSLDASAYQETQYF.

V gene TRBV3-1 combines with J gene TRBJ2-5; TCRdb designates TRBD1, a call that cannot be tested without DNA. The CDR3 is 15 amino acids. From germline, CDR1 is LGHDT and CDR2 YNNKEL (reference sequence). The CDR3 loop is CASSRDRGLSETQYF.

This rearrangement joins TRBV29-1 to TRBJ1-2; absent DNA, TCRdb's TRBD1 call cannot be checked. The germline CDR1 and CDR2 sequences are SQVTM and ANQGSEA. The CDR3 extends over 12 amino acids. The CDR3 loop reads CSFAGTGNSYTF.

The chain employs TRBV4-1 and TRBJ1-4; the D call of TRBD1 rests on TCRdb alone, since no DNA is present to check it. This CDR3 comprises 17 residues. The germline V gene has CDR1 MGHRA and CDR2 YSYEKL. CDR3: CASSQLARADSNEKLFF.

The V call is TRBV24-1, the J call TRBJ2-1; the D call from TCRdb, TRBD1, cannot be confirmed without DNA. Per the germline V gene, CDR1 is KGHDR and CDR2 is SFDVKD. The CDR3 runs to 16 residues. The chain's CDR3 is CATSSTGRGRGNEQFF.

The V call is TRBV19, the J call TRBJ2-1; the TCRdb D gene call, TRBD2, has no DNA to confirm it. This CDR3 has 14 amino acids. Germline V gives CDR1 LNHDA, CDR2 SQIVND (reference sequence). The CDR3 sequence is CASSLRSGRYEQFF. The complete variable domain, with remaining parts taken from reference TRBV19 and TRBJ2-1, reads DGGITQSPKYLFRKEGQNVTLSCEQNLNHDAMYWYRQDPGQGLRLIYYSQIVNDFQKGDIAEGYSVSREKKESFPLTVTSAQKNPTAFYLCASSLRSGRYEQFFGPGTRLTVL.

The chain links TRBV5-1 to TRBJ2-1; absent DNA, TCRdb's TRBD1 call cannot be checked. The germline V gene encodes CDR1 SGHRS and CDR2 YFSETQ. This CDR3 has 15 residues. The CDR3 protein is CASSLTGVISNEQFF.

This sequence joins TRBV28 and TRBJ2-3; with no DNA, the TCRdb D assignment of TRBD1 cannot be verified. CDR3 size: 13 residues. Looked up from germline, CDR1 is MDHEN and CDR2 is SYDVKM. CDR3 residues: CARDRDSTDTQYF. Using reference TRBV28 and TRBJ2-3 for the parts outside the CDR3, the full variable domain is DVKVTQSSRYLVKRTGEKVFLECVQDMDHENMFWYRQDPGLGLRLIYFSYDVKMKEKGDIPEGYSVSREKKERFSLILESASTNQTSMYLCARDRDSTDTQYFGPGTRLTVL.

This chain uses TRBV10-3 with TRBJ1-1. CDR3 length equals 14 residues. The germline gives CDR1 ENHRY, CDR2 SYGVKD. This CDR3 reads CAISGDAGNTEAFF.

This chain joins TRBV9 and TRBJ2-7. The CDR3 sequence is 14 residues long. The V gene's germline CDR1 is SGDLS and CDR2 YYNGEE. The CDR3 is CASSANSRSGEQYF.

This sequence joins TRBV6-1 and TRBJ2-1; the TCRdb D gene call, TRBD1, has no DNA to confirm it. This CDR3 contains 15 residues. Germline CDR1 and CDR2: MNHNS and SASEGT. This CDR3 reads CASSGWGALGNEQFF.

The chain links TRBV24-1 to TRBJ2-2. Germline V gene sequence: CDR1 KGHDR, CDR2 SFDVKD. CDR3 length: 13 residues. The CDR3: CATRSGPTGELFF.

V usage is TRBV2 and J usage is TRBJ2-2; lacking DNA, the TRBD2 call made by TCRdb goes unchecked. The CDR3 loop spans 15 amino acids. Per germline, CDR1 SNHLY and CDR2 FYNNEI. Here the CDR3 reads CASSVSLAGDRELFF.

The V gene is TRBV20-1, the J gene TRBJ1-1; the TRBD1 assignment by TCRdb is unverifiable without DNA. This CDR3 comprises 12 residues. Germline loops: CDR1 DFQATT, CDR2 SNEGSKA (reference sequence). This chain's CDR3 is CSADRVNTEAFF.

The chain joins TRBV9 to TRBJ2-3. Germline V gene sequence: CDR1 SGDLS, CDR2 YYNGEE. There are 13 residues in the CDR3. CDR3 region: CASSVSILDTQYF.

The chain couples TRBV3-1 to TRBJ2-1; TCRdb picks TRBD2, but there is no DNA to check that call. From germline, CDR1 is LGHDT and CDR2 YNNKEL (reference sequence). CDR3 length: 18 residues. Here the CDR3 reads CASSQSLLAGSSYNEQFF.

The chain carries TRBV7-8 and TRBJ2-5; as DNA is missing, the TRBD1 call by TCRdb cannot be tested. Germline CDR1 and CDR2: SGHVS and FQNEAQ. The length of the CDR3 is 14 residues. The CDR3 sequence: CASSPLPGQETQYF.

This sequence joins TRBV5-5 and TRBJ2-2; TCRdb's D call of TRBD1 is untestable without DNA. The CDR3 runs 15 residues. Per germline, CDR1 SGHKS and CDR2 YYEKEE (reference sequence). CDR3 amino acids: CASSSAFGRLGELFF. Full variable domain (missing parts from reference TRBV5-5 and TRBJ2-2): DAGVTQSPTHLIKTRGQQVTLRCSPISGHKSVSWYQQVLGQGPQFIFQYYEKEERGRGNFPDRFSARQFPNYSSELNVNALLLGDSALYLCASSSAFGRLGELFFGEGSRLTVL.

The chain uses TRBV6-6 and TRBJ2-3; the D call from TCRdb, TRBD2, cannot be confirmed without DNA. The CDR3 has 15 amino acids. Germline V gene sequence: CDR1 MNHNY, CDR2 SVGAGI (reference sequence). This CDR3 reads CASSYGGGPSDTQYF.